This TCR beta chain was documented in a study of blood T cell repertoires in COVID-19. Across the whole study: Acute and convalescent COVID-19 specimens originated in the United States, Italy and Spain. PBMCs, B-cell-depleted T cells, or T cells provided the cDNA or gDNA that made up the material.

Original handling: Nucleated cell counts were estimated from reference gene primer amplification. Sequencing used immunoSEQ multiplex PCR; TCRdb keeps in-frame clones, though not all of them. V and J calls and clone size are those listed in that table; D and trimming were worked out from the DNA. The table has about 140,000 clones, roughly 80% seen once. V lost 4 bases and J lost 3; bases outside the gene matches: 9. This CDR3 region has 18 residues. The V gene's germline CDR1 is SGHRS and CDR2 YFSETQ. This clone was detected only a few times. The specimen sequenced was peripheral blood. The receptor's source is a woman aged 80 or over with acute or convalescent COVID-19. This chain links TRBV5-1 with TRBJ2-2, with 13 bases that match TRBD2. CDR3 residues: CASSNTLAGGRDTGELFF. DNA for the CDR3: TGCGCCAGCAGCAACACACTAGCGGGAGGGCGAGACACCGGGGAGCTGTTTTTT.